This T cell receptor beta chain was sequenced during a study of cytomegalovirus exposure and HLA in healthy donors. Broader study findings: The authors listed 164 TCR beta chains as cytomegalovirus-associated. Rarity characterized most TCR sequences, yet some public TCRs appeared in many donors.

A word on this clone: Antigen: not known.

Amplification used 60 Vbeta primers and 13 Jbeta primers. Some clones are missing from TCRdb's copy, which holds only in-frame ones; the method was immunoSEQ multiplex PCR. The sample shows 200,000 or so clones, 82% of them seen only once. This CDR3 contains 14 residues. V lost 0 bases and J 5 bases, leaving 10 bases between the germline ends. In germline, CDR1 is SGHAT, CDR2 FQNNGV. Those who donated were healthy bone marrow donors. The specimen was PBMCs. The sequence came from a boy aged 2 to 10 in good health and CMV-seronegative. This chain joins TRBV11-2 and TRBJ2-5, with a tentative D call TRBD2 (6 bases). The CDR3 DNA reads TGTGCCAGCAGCTTAGATCCCAGCGGGGAGACCCAGTACTTC. Translating gives CASSLDPSGETQYF.